The 24 T cell receptor beta chains presented below share a single source sample, sequenced in a study of T cells in Graves' hyperthyroidism and ophthalmopathy. The source material, RNA transcripts, was used to amplify TCR beta CDR3 regions. An initial round of RT-PCR targeting the TCR CDR3 relied on the HTBI primer set. Each CDR3 protein is one row after TCRdb ran MiXCR on the multiplex PCR reads. The sample carries more than 450,000 distinct CDR3 sequences, just under 20% recorded once. The source material was blood. These receptor sequences come from a middle-aged man with Graves' ophthalmopathy.

About this clonotype: At one of its ends the junction is not consistent with the germline gene, which may arise from a read error. The DNA of the CDR3 is TGTGCCAGCAGGGGAGACAGGGTCTCTGAAAACACCATATATTTT. Amino acid sequence: CASRGDRVSENTIYF. The rearrangement links TRBV6-1 to TRBJ1-3; 7 positions match TRBD1. Germline CDR1 and CDR2: MNHNS and SASEGT. This CDR3 spans 15 amino acids.

This clonotype was recorded many times. V and J are TRBV2 and TRBJ2-1, with TRBD2 matching over 9 bases. The V segment lost 7 bases and the J segment 6 bases; nucleotides outside the gene matches: 13. The CDR3 runs 16 residues. Germline V gives CDR1 SNHLY, CDR2 FYNNEI. The CDR3 protein is CASTRQLAGEGNEQFF. DNA of the CDR3: TGTGCCAGCACCCGACAACTAGCGGGCGAGGGCAATGAGCAGTTCTTC.

This clonotype was counted ten times or more. The rearrangement uses TRBV27 and TRBJ1-4; D might be TRBD1 (5 bases). V lost 2 bases and J lost 8, with 12 bases in between. The CDR3 runs 14 residues. Germline V gene lookup returns CDR1 MNHEY and CDR2 SMNVEV (reference sequence). The CDR3 protein is CASSLDNWGEKLFF. For the CDR3, the DNA is TGTGCCAGCAGTTTAGACAACTGGGGGGAAAAACTGTTTTTT.

This clonotype was picked up many times. In DNA form, the CDR3 reads TGCAGTGCTAGACGGGGGTCCTACGAGCAGTACTTC. As protein: CSARRGSYEQYF. The rearrangement joins TRBV20-1 to TRBJ2-7; a possible D gene is TRBD2 (6 bases). The V end was cut by 2 bases, the J end by 1 base, with 6 bases between. CDR1 is DFQATT and CDR2 is SNEGSKA in the germline V gene (reference sequence). This CDR3 contains 12 residues.

In this sample, this clonotype turned up a few times. This rearrangement joins TRBV5-6 to TRBJ2-1; 9 bases align to TRBD1. With V trimmed by 4 bases and J by 3 bases, 5 bases remained unmatched. Germline assignment: CDR1 SGHDT and CDR2 YYEEEE. CDR3 length equals 15 residues. This CDR3 is CASSADRGIYNEQFF. In DNA, the CDR3 is TGTGCCAGCAGCGCCGACAGGGGGATCTACAATGAGCAGTTCTTC.

The V call is TRBV29-1, the J call TRBJ1-1; D call uncertain. Germline V lookup: CDR1 SQVTM, CDR2 ANQGSEA. The CDR3 is 12 amino acids. Trimming stripped 4 bases from V and 4 bases from J, with 10 bases between. The CDR3 nucleotides read TGCAGCGTTGTTAACTGGAGCACTGAAGCTTTCTTT. Its translation is CSVVNWSTEAFF.

The genes are TRBV11-3 and TRBJ2-1; 8 bases are a match to TRBD1. From germline, CDR1 is SGHNT and CDR2 YENEEA. This CDR3 region has 16 residues. The ends lost 4 bases at V and 1 base at J; junction bases unmatched: 6. The CDR3 loop is CASSSDRGGSYNEQFF. CDR3 in DNA: TGTGCCAGCAGCTCCGACAGGGGTGGATCCTACAATGAGCAGTTCTTC.

The chain links TRBV12-3 or TRBV12-4 to TRBJ2-7; D is possibly TRBD2 (7 bases). Trimming removed 6 bases from V and 2 bases from J, with 20 bases in between. The CDR3 is made up of 16 amino acids. CDR3 loop: CASSPSSGQTTYEQYF. CDR3 nucleotides: TGTGCCAGCAGCCCATCTAGCGGACAGACAACCTACGAGCAGTACTTC.

This clonotype occurred a few times. The chain uses TRBV11-2 and TRBJ2-1, with 9 bases aligning to TRBD2. The CDR3 is made up of 15 amino acids. The V gene end was trimmed by 7 bases and the J gene end by 6 bases; junction bases not matched to a gene: 10. The germline V gene has CDR1 SGHAT and CDR2 FQNNGV. CDR3 amino acids: CASTPSGRPLNEQFF. CDR3 DNA: TGTGCCAGCACCCCAAGCGGGAGGCCCCTCAATGAGCAGTTCTTC.

The genes are TRBV14 and TRBJ2-1, with TRBD2 matching 7 bases. Germline V gene lookup returns CDR1 SGHDN and CDR2 FVKESK. J lost 6 bases, V lost 4 bases, and 12 bases had no gene match. The length of the CDR3 is 16 residues. The CDR3 DNA is TGTGCCAGCAGCCCCTTAGCGGGCCCTCGGCTCAATGAGCAGTTCTTC. The encoded protein is CASSPLAGPRLNEQFF.

The chain combines TRBV20-1 with TRBJ2-1; TRBD2 might be the D (5 bases). This CDR3 comprises 12 residues. CDR1 is DFQATT and CDR2 is SNEGSKA in the germline V gene (reference sequence). CDR3 in amino acids: CSLPGIANEQFF. The CDR3 DNA is TGCAGCTTGCCGGGGATAGCGAATGAGCAGTTCTTC.

There are many counts of this clonotype. The J gene is TRBJ2-7, the V gene TRBV5-1, with a weak D call TRBD2 (5 bases). Germline loops: CDR1 SGHRS, CDR2 YFSETQ. The CDR3 length is 14 residues. Trimming took off 5 bases at V and 2 bases at J, with 14 bases between the two ends. CDR3 amino acids: CASRSGPGTYEQYF. The CDR3 DNA is TGCGCCAGCAGATCCGGACCGGGAACCTACGAGCAGTACTTC. The full variable domain, completed using reference TRBV5-1 and TRBJ2-7, is KAGVTQTPRYLIKTRGQQVTLSCSPISGHRSVSWYQQTPGQGLQFLFEYFSETQRNKGNFPGRFSGRQFSNSRSEMNVSTLELGDSALYLCASRSGPGTYEQYFGPGTRLTVT.

This clonotype was observed many times. The chain employs TRBV30 and TRBJ1-1, with D possibly matching TRBD1 (6 bases). V dropped 0 bases and J dropped 1 base, with 9 bases sitting between them. Germline values: CDR1 GTSNPN, CDR2 SVGIG (reference sequence). The CDR3 covers 14 residues. The CDR3 spells CAWSVGGKNTEAFF. The CDR3 DNA sequence: TGTGCCTGGAGTGTAGGGGGAAAGAACACTGAAGCTTTCTTT.

This clonotype was seen at least ten times. The rearrangement links TRBV2 to TRBJ1-5; tentative D call: TRBD1 (5 bases). The CDR3 sequence is 15 residues long. V lost 5 bases to trimming and J lost 4 bases, with 15 bases between them. CDR1 is SNHLY and CDR2 is FYNNEI in the germline V gene. The CDR3 DNA reads TGTGCCAGCAGTAGGGACGGAGGGTATAATCAGCCCCAGCATTTT. It encodes CASSRDGGYNQPQHF.

In this sample, this clonotype turned up a few times. The chain recombines TRBV5-1 with TRBJ2-3; perhaps TRBD2 as D (5 bases). The CDR3 is made up of 15 amino acids. V gave up 0 bases and J gave up 1 base, with 9 bases separating them. CDR1 and CDR2 from the germline V gene are SGHRS and YFSETQ. The CDR3 is CASSLEAARTDTQYF. The CDR3 bases are TGCGCCAGCAGCTTGGAAGCGGCGCGCACAGATACGCAGTATTTT.

This clonotype was counted only a few times. This chain links TRBV29-1 with TRBJ2-3; 8 nucleotides line up with TRBD2. V shed 6 bases, J shed 2 bases, and the junction held 13 bases outside the gene matches. There are 16 residues in the CDR3. CDR1 SQVTM and CDR2 ANQGSEA come from the germline V gene. CDR3 amino acids: CSVPPSREGHTDTQYF. The CDR3 DNA reads TGCAGCGTACCTCCTAGCCGGGAGGGCCACACAGATACGCAGTATTTT.

V is TRBV9 and J is TRBJ1-2, with D tentatively TRBD1 (6 bases). With 3 bases removed from V and 0 bases from J, the gap between germline ends came to 9 bases. The CDR3 loop spans 14 amino acids. CDR1 is SGDLS and CDR2 is YYNGEE in the germline V gene. CDR3 nucleotide sequence: TGTGCCAGCAGCGGGACAGAAGCTAACTATGGCTACACCTTC. Encoded protein: CASSGTEANYGYTF.

The gene calls are TRBV2 and TRBJ1-2; tentatively, D is TRBD1 (5 bases). Trimming stripped 4 bases from V and 0 bases from J, with 9 bases between. Germline V gives CDR1 SNHLY, CDR2 FYNNEI. This CDR3 region has 14 residues. The CDR3 is CASSARGTNYGYTF. CDR3 nucleotides: TGTGCCAGCAGTGCCCGGGGGACTAACTATGGCTACACCTTC.

This clonotype was detected only a few times. This chain uses TRBV6-1 with TRBJ2-1; the D gene is possibly TRBD2 (5 bases). V lost 5 bases and J 7 bases, leaving 9 bases between the germline ends. Germline values: CDR1 MNHNS, CDR2 SASEGT. CDR3 length: 12 amino acids. The CDR3 reads CASSTSRNEQFF. CDR3 bases: TGTGCCAGCAGTACTAGTAGGAATGAGCAGTTCTTC.

The J gene is TRBJ2-1, the V gene TRBV5-8; the D is unclear. The CDR3 is 13 amino acids. V lost 6 bases and J 7 bases, leaving 14 bases between the germline ends. Germline assignment: CDR1 SGHTS and CDR2 YDEGEE. The CDR3 is CASNSANGNEQFF. The CDR3 DNA is TGTGCCAGCAACTCCGCGAACGGGAATGAGCAGTTCTTC.

This chain uses TRBV12-3 or TRBV12-4 with TRBJ2-3; 10 nucleotides align to TRBD2. This CDR3 has 15 residues. V gave up 3 bases and J gave up 4 bases; unmatched junction bases: 4. CDR3 loop: CASSFGLAGADTQYF. The CDR3 DNA follows: TGTGCCAGCAGTTTCGGGCTAGCGGGGGCAGATACGCAGTATTTT.

Concerning this clonotype itself: This may be a read error: a much more frequent sequence differs by one nucleotide. The chain joins TRBV6-1 to TRBJ1-3; D might be TRBD1 (5 bases). Trimming removed 7 bases from V and 0 bases from J, with 10 bases in between. This CDR3 is built from 14 residues. Germline V lookup: CDR1 MNHNS, CDR2 SASEGT. The CDR3 region has the DNA TGTGCCAGCAAAAGGACAAGCTCTGGAAACACCATATATTTT. Translation: CASKRTSSGNTIYF.

This chain links TRBV5-1 with TRBJ2-1; D remains unclear. Germline CDR1 reads SGHRS; CDR2 reads YFSETQ. Deletions cut 0 bases from V and 9 bases from J, with 4 bases between. The CDR3 is 11 amino acids. CDR3 sequence: CASSLDFEQFF. DNA for the CDR3: TGCGCCAGCAGCTTGGACTTTGAGCAGTTCTTC.

This clonotype turned up a few times. This rearrangement joins TRBV9 to TRBJ2-1; 13 positions match TRBD2. Losses at the gene ends were 2 bases for V and 6 bases for J; bases not matched to a gene: 5. Germline CDR1 is SGDLS and CDR2 is YYNGEE. The CDR3 is 16 amino acids. The CDR3 loop is CASSVSRLAGGNEQFF. The CDR3 DNA follows: TGTGCCAGCAGCGTCAGCCGACTAGCGGGGGGCAATGAGCAGTTCTTC.